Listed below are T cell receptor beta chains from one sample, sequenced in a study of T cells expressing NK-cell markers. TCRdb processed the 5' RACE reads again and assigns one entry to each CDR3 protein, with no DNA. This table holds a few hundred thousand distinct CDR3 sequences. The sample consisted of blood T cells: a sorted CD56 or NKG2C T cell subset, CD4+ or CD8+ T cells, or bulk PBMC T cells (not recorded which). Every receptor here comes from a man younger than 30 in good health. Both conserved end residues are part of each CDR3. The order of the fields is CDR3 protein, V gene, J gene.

CSARIPGRKETQYF	TRBV20-1	TRBJ2-5
CASTGRGRSPLHF	TRBV5-8	TRBJ1-6
CASSMRDRVYEQFF	TRBV19	TRBJ2-1
CASSHRGLADRTDTQYF	TRBV3-1	TRBJ2-3
CSARAGGRAPGELFF	TRBV20-1	TRBJ2-2
CASSPVVADTIYF	TRBV18	TRBJ1-3
CASSPASQAYSGANVLTF	TRBV18	TRBJ2-6
CSARDRTKYNEQFF	TRBV20-1	TRBJ2-1
CASSLDGRYQETQYF	TRBV27	TRBJ2-5
CATSRPRSLGLGSYNEQFF	TRBV15	TRBJ2-1